Included here is one TCR beta chain sequence, with context. The record originates from a study of blood T cell repertoires in COVID-19. Measured with immunoSEQ multiplex PCR; TCRdb has only the in-frame clones, and not every one. The table records 100,000 to 150,000 clones, around nine tenths of them present only once. Per germline, CDR1 MNHEY and CDR2 SMNVEV (reference sequence). With 5 bases clipped from V and 11 bases from J, the junction kept 18 bases outside the gene matches. The length of the CDR3 is 17 residues. This receptor was taken from a woman aged 70-85 years with COVID-19, enrolled during active disease. The sequencing sample was made of peripheral blood. The V call is TRBV27, the J call TRBJ2-3; TRBD2 matches 11 bases. For the CDR3, the DNA is TGTGCCAGCAGTCCGAAGGCCCTAGCGGGGGGCCGAGTGGGGCAGTATTTT. It specifies CASSPKALAGGRVGQYF.